One sample yielded the 18 T cell receptor beta chains listed below, sequenced in a study of T cell responses to AZD1222 COVID-19 vaccine. Only in-frame clones appear in the TCRdb table, and some are missing; sequencing was by immunoSEQ multiplex PCR. The repertoire holds 120,000 or so clones, with about nine tenths as singletons. The specimen comprised peripheral blood, sampled 28 days after the second AZD1222 dose. These receptor sequences come from an adult who received the AZD1222 COVID-19 vaccine.

A few counts support this clone. J is TRBJ2-7 and V is TRBV7-9; TRBD2 is a possible D gene (6 bases). Germline V gives CDR1 SEHNR, CDR2 FQNEAQ (reference sequence). The CDR3 is made up of 13 amino acids. V was clipped by 4 bases and J by 3 bases, with 10 bases between them. Here the CDR3 reads CASSSLAFYEQYF. The CDR3 bases are TGTGCCAGCAGCTCGCTAGCGTTCTACGAGCAGTACTTC.

The chain joins TRBV15 to TRBJ1-6; the D is unclear. CDR1 and CDR2 from the germline V gene are LNHNV and YYDKDF (reference sequence). The CDR3 is 15 amino acids. Trimming took 1 base from V and 6 from J, leaving 10 bases between them. DNA for the CDR3: TGTGCCACCAGCAGAGGAGTCGTTGGTAATTCACCCCTCCACTTT. It encodes CATSRGVVGNSPLHF.

This clone was found once. The chain uses TRBV15 and TRBJ2-3, with TRBD2 identical over 10 bases. The length of the CDR3 is 18 residues. Germline CDR1 reads LNHNV; CDR2 reads YYDKDF (reference sequence). Germline trimming cut 1 base from V and 3 bases from J; bases unmatched to any gene: 10. The CDR3 region is CATSRAVGLAGVTDTQYF. The CDR3 nucleotides are TGTGCCACCAGCAGAGCGGTTGGCCTAGCGGGAGTAACAGATACGCAGTATTTT.

The chain employs TRBV28 and TRBJ1-2, with a tentative D call TRBD1 (5 bases). CDR3 length equals 13 residues. From germline, CDR1 is MDHEN and CDR2 SYDVKM. Trimming stripped 6 bases from V and 3 bases from J, with 11 bases between. The CDR3 sequence is CASRPGTDYGYTF. CDR3 bases: TGTGCCAGCAGGCCAGGGACGGACTATGGCTACACCTTC.

V gene TRBV6-5 combines with J gene TRBJ1-2, with D unresolved. Germline CDR1 MNHEY, CDR2 SVGAGI. V shed 3 bases and J shed 3 bases, with 8 bases lying between them. CDR3 length equals 13 residues. The CDR3 region is CASSYNRYYGYTF. In DNA form, the CDR3 reads TGTGCCAGCAGTTATAACAGATACTATGGCTACACCTTC.

The chain combines TRBV28 with TRBJ1-2; TRBD1 matches at 10 bases. This CDR3 spans 14 amino acids. Germline values: CDR1 MDHEN, CDR2 SYDVKM. Losses at the gene ends were 6 bases for V and 4 bases for J; bases not matched to a gene: 5. As DNA, the CDR3 is TGTGCCAGCAGGGGACAGGGGATACTCTATGGCTACACCTTC. This codes for CASRGQGILYGYTF.

The chain couples TRBV9 to TRBJ2-1, with D maybe TRBD2 (6 bases). Deletions cut 7 bases from V and 4 bases from J, with 24 bases between. Germline V gives CDR1 SGDLS, CDR2 YYNGEE. The length of the CDR3 is 17 residues. The CDR3: CASAQRGGAALYNEQFF. CDR3 nucleotides: TGTGCCAGCGCCCAACGGGGCGGGGCGGCCTTGTACAATGAGCAGTTCTTC.

The chain is built from TRBV5-5 and TRBJ2-5; tentatively, D is TRBD1 (5 bases). Germline V gene sequence: CDR1 SGHKS, CDR2 YYEKEE (reference sequence). There are 12 residues in the CDR3. Trimming shortened V by 7 bases and J by 4 bases, and 11 bases separated the two germline ends. The CDR3 region has the DNA TGTGCCAGCGGAAGCAGGGCAGAGACCCAGTACTTC. Translated, it gives CASGSRAETQYF.

This chain uses TRBV12-3 or TRBV12-4 with TRBJ1-4; D possibly corresponds to TRBD1 (5 bases). Between the trimmed V and J ends, which lost 7 bases and 5 bases, there was a span of 11 bases. The CDR3 extends over 13 amino acids. CDR3 coding DNA: TGTGCCAGCATGAGGTCAGGGAATGAAAAACTGTTTTTT. This codes for CASMRSGNEKLFF.

J is TRBJ1-2 and V is TRBV2; D not certain. V was trimmed by 11 bases and J by 7 bases, leaving 17 bases between them. Germline V gene sequence: CDR1 SNHLY, CDR2 FYNNEI. The CDR3 runs to 12 residues. CDR3 sequence reads: CALQGGGLGYTF. The CDR3 DNA sequence: TGTGCCTTACAAGGCGGCGGGCTTGGCTACACCTTC.

The chain is built from TRBV3-1 (or the pseudogene TRBV3-2) and TRBJ2-7; TRBD2 matches at 10 bases. V was pared by 4 bases and J by 4 bases, with 7 bases of the junction left unmatched. This CDR3 region has 15 residues. Germline CDR1 LGHDT, CDR2 YNNKEL (reference sequence). The CDR3 nucleotides read TGTGCCAGCAGCCCTCGGGCTAGCGGGGGTTACGAGCAGTACTTC. The encoded protein is CASSPRASGGYEQYF.

This chain joins TRBV5-4 and TRBJ2-2; 7 nucleotides align to TRBD1. This CDR3 has 15 amino acids. Germline CDR1 SGHNT, CDR2 YYREEE (reference sequence). Unmatched junction bases numbered 6, after V lost 3 bases and J lost 4 bases. The CDR3 coding sequence is TGTGCCAGCAGCTCGACAGGGTTAAGCACCGGGGAGCTGTTTTTT. It translates to CASSSTGLSTGELFF.

This clone was observed a single time. The CDR3 DNA reads as TGCAGCGCCCTGGGGTCCGACACTGAAGCTTTCTTT. Amino acid sequence: CSALGSDTEAFF. This rearrangement joins TRBV29-1 to TRBJ1-1; the D is unclear. V was clipped by 7 bases and J by 3 bases, with 12 bases between them. CDR1 SQVTM and CDR2 ANQGSEA come from the germline V gene. This CDR3 spans 12 amino acids.

The chain is built from TRBV19 and TRBJ1-6; possible D gene TRBD1, 6 bases. V lost 5 bases and J lost 10, with 18 bases in between. The CDR3 length is 15 residues. Germline assignment: CDR1 LNHDA and CDR2 SQIVND (reference sequence). The CDR3 loop reads CASSLGGRVESPLHF. CDR3 bases: TGTGCCAGTAGTTTGGGGGGCCGAGTCGAATCACCCCTCCACTTT.

The chain carries TRBV7-9 and TRBJ1-2; D perhaps matches TRBD1 (6 bases). Germline lookup yields CDR1 SEHNR and CDR2 FQNEAQ (reference sequence). V was clipped by 1 base and J by 8 bases, with 17 bases between them. This CDR3 has 15 amino acids. CDR3 nucleotide sequence: TGTGCCAGCAGCTTAGTGAGGGTCAGGGGTGACGGCTACACCTTC. This sequence encodes CASSLVRVRGDGYTF.

The chain has TRBV4-1 and TRBJ1-5; TRBD1 matches 8 bases. This CDR3 comprises 15 residues. The J segment lost 12 bases and the V segment lost 2 bases, leaving 12 bases of the junction unmatched. CDR1 is MGHRA and CDR2 is YSYEKL in the germline V gene. The CDR3 nucleotides read TGCGCCAGCAGCCAAATGACAGGGGACCCGTTTTTCCAGCATTTT. Its protein product is CASSQMTGDPFFQHF.

V usage is TRBV11-3 and J usage is TRBJ2-2; 8 nucleotides agree with TRBD1. CDR3 length: 17 residues. The trim removed 4 bases at V and 0 bases at J, leaving 7 bases unmatched. Germline V lookup: CDR1 SGHNT, CDR2 YENEEA. CDR3 amino acids: CASSSRRDRSNTGELFF. The CDR3, as DNA: TGTGCCAGCAGCTCACGCCGGGACAGGTCGAACACCGGGGAGCTGTTTTTT. The full variable domain, with the rest looked up from reference TRBV11-3 and TRBJ2-2, is EAGVVQSPRYKIIEKKQPVAFWCNPISGHNTLYWYLQNLGQGPELLIRYENEEAVDDSQLPKDRFSAERLKGVDSTLKIQPAELGDSAVYLCASSSRRDRSNTGELFFGEGSRLTVL.

The chain recombines TRBV18 with TRBJ1-5; D is unresolved. CDR3 length equals 16 residues. The germline V gene encodes CDR1 KGHSH and CDR2 LQKENI. Trimming pared 6 bases from V and 9 bases from J, leaving 24 bases between. DNA of the CDR3: TGTGCCAGCTCTCCTAAGGCAACCTCCTTAGAGCCGCCCCAGCATTTT. Its protein is CASSPKATSLEPPQHF.